Reported below is one TCR beta chain. The antigen is unknown. Unique molecular identifiers were incorporated when the TCRbeta library was constructed. TCRdb independently ran MiXCR on the PCR reads; one entry per CDR3 protein. The sample lists 440,000 or so distinct CDR3 sequences; over 40% were seen once. Germline loops: CDR1 SEHNR, CDR2 FQNEAQ (reference sequence). The CDR3 covers 14 residues. Trimming cost V 6 bases and J 5 bases, with 17 bases left between them. This record belongs to a study of T-cell reconstitution after alpha-beta-depleted transplantation in children. Study-wide points: Reportedly, only several hundred clones from non-depleted graft cells drove alpha-beta T-cell counts at about two months. Recipient T cells and thymic progenitors that survived gave rise to the high TCRbeta diversity observed at day 60 in some patients. By one year post-transplant, T-cell counts and diversity largely arose from T cells that were newly produced.

The gene calls are TRBV7-9 and TRBJ2-7; no reliable D call. Here the sequenced sample was PBMCs, taken before TCRalphabeta/CD19-depleted stem cell transplant. The clonotype comes from a girl aged 2-10 years with aplastic anemia, due to receive a stem cell transplant. The CDR3: CASSQTFGPDEQYF. The CDR3 coding sequence is TGTGCCAGCAGTCAAACCTTTGGACCAGACGAGCAGTACTTC.